This T cell receptor (beta chain) was retrieved from a study of T cells expressing NK-cell markers. TCRdb reprocessed the 5' RACE reads; each CDR3 protein has one entry and no DNA is given. The table lists some 440,000 distinct CDR3 sequences. CDR3 length equals 12 residues. CDR1 and CDR2 (germline): SQVTM, ANQGSEA. This clonotype was sampled from a woman aged 45 to 65 in good health. The chain combines TRBV29-1 with TRBJ2-3; TCRdb names TRBD1, which stays unverified in the absence of DNA. The specimen sequenced was blood T cells: a sorted CD56 or NKG2C T cell subset, CD4+ or CD8+ T cells, or bulk PBMC T cells (not recorded which). CDR3 loop: CSVNRGPDTQYF.